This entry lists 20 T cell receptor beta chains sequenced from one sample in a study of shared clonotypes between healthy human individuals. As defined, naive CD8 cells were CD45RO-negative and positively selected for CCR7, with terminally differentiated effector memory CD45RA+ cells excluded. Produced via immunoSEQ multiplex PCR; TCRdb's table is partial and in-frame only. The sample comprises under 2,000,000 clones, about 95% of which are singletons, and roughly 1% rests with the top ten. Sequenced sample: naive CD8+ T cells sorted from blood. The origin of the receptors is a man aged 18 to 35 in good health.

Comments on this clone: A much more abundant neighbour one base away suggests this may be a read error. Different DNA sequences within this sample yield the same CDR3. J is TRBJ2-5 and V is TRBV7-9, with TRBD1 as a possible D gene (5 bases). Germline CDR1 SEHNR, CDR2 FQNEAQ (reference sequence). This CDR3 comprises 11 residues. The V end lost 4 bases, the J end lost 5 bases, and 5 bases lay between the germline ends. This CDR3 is CASSSGETQYF. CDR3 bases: TGTGCCAGCAGCTCAGGGGAGACCCAGTACTTC.

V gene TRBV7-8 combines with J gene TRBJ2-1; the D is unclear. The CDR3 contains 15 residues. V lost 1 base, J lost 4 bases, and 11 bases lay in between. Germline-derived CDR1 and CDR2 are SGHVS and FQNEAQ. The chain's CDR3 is CASSLVAIVYNEQFF. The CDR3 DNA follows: TGTGCCAGCAGCTTAGTCGCCATCGTATACAATGAGCAGTTCTTC.

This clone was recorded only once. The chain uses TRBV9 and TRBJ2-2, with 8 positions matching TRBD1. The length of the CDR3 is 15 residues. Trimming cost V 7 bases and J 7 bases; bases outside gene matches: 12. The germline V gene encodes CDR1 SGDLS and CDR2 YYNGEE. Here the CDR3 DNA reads TGTGCCAGCGCCAGGGGGCAAATCTCTCGCGGGGAGCTGTTTTTT. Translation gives CASARGQISRGELFF.

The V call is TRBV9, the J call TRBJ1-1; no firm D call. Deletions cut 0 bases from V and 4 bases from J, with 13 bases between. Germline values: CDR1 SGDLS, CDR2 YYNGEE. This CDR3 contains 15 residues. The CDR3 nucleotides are TGTGCCAGCAGCGTAGACCAACGAGGGAGCACTGAAGCTTTCTTT. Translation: CASSVDQRGSTEAFF.

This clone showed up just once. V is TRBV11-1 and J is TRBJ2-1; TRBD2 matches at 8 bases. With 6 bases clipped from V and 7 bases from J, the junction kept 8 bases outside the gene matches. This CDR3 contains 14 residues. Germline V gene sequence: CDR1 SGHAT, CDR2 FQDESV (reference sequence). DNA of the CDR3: TGTGCCAGCAGTACTAGCGGTGATTTGAATGAGCAGTTCTTC. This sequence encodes CASSTSGDLNEQFF.

CDR3 amino acids: CASSQDEPGESTNEKLFF. CDR3 nucleotides: TGCGCCAGCAGCCAAGATGAGCCAGGAGAATCAACTAATGAAAAACTGTTTTTT. The chain links TRBV4-3 to TRBJ1-4; D remains ambiguous. This CDR3 spans 18 amino acids. The V end lost 0 bases, the J end lost 0 bases, and 14 bases lay between the germline ends. In germline, CDR1 is LGHNA, CDR2 YSLEER.

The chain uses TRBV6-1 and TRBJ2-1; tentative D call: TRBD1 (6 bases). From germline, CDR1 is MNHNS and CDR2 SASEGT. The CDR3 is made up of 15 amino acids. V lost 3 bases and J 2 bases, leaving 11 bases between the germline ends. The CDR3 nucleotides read TGTGCCAGCAGTGATTGGGCAGGGGCCTACAATGAGCAGTTCTTC. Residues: CASSDWAGAYNEQFF.

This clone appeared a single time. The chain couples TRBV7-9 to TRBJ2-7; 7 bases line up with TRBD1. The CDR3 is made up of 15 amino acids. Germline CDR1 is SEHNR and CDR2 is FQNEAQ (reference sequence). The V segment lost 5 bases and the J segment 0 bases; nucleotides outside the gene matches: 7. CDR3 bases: TGTGCCAGCAGCCCATGGGGGACAGACTCCTACGAGCAGTACTTC. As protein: CASSPWGTDSYEQYF.

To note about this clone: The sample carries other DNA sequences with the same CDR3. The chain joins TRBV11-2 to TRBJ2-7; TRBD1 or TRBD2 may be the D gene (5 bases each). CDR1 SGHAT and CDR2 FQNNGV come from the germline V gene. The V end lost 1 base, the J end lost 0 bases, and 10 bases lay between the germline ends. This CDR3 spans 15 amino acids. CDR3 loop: CASSLGPGSSYEQYF. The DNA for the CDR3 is TGTGCCAGCAGCTTAGGCCCAGGGAGCTCCTACGAGCAGTACTTC.

CDR3 in amino acids: CASSRIYNEQFF. In nucleotides, the CDR3 is TGCGCCAGCAGCCGAATTTACAATGAGCAGTTCTTC. V usage is TRBV5-1 and J usage is TRBJ2-1, with unresolved D. CDR3 length: 12 amino acids. V was cut by 4 bases and J by 4 bases, with 6 bases left in between. Germline V gives CDR1 SGHRS, CDR2 YFSETQ.

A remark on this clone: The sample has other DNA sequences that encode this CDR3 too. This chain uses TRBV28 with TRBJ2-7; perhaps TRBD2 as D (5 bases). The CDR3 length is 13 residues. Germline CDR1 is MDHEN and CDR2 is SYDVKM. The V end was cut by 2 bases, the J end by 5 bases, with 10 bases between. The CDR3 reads CASSLRGIHEQYF. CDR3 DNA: TGTGCCAGCAGTTTAAGAGGGATCCACGAGCAGTACTTC. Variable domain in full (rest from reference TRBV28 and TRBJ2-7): DVKVTQSSRYLVKRTGEKVFLECVQDMDHENMFWYRQDPGLGLRLIYFSYDVKMKEKGDIPEGYSVSREKKERFSLILESASTNQTSMYLCASSLRGIHEQYFGPGTRLTVT.

Here the CDR3 DNA reads TGCGCCAGCAGCTTGGAACTAGCGGGTCCCCCAGATACGCAGTATTTT. Amino acid sequence: CASSLELAGPPDTQYF. The V gene is TRBV5-1, the J gene TRBJ2-3, with 9 bases aligning to TRBD2. This CDR3 spans 16 amino acids. The germline V gene has CDR1 SGHRS and CDR2 YFSETQ. Trimming cost V 0 bases and J 4 bases; bases outside gene matches: 6.

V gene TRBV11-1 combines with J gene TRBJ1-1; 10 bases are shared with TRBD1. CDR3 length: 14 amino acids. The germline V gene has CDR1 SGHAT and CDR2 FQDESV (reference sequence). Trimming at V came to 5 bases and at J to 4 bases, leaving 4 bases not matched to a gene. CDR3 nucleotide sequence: TGTGCCAGCAGCGCCCGGGACAGGGGCACTGAAGCTTTCTTT. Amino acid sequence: CASSARDRGTEAFF.

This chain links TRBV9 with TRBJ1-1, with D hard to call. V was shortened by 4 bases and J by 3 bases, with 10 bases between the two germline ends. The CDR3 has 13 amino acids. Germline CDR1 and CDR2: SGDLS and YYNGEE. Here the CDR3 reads CASSIWADTEAFF. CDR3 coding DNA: TGTGCCAGCAGCATTTGGGCCGACACTGAAGCTTTCTTT.

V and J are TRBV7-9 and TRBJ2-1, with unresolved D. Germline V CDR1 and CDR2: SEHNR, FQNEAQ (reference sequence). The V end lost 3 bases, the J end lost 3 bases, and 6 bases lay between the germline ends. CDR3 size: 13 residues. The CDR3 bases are TGTGCCAGCAGCTTTAACGTCTACAATGAGCAGTTCTTC. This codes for CASSFNVYNEQFF.

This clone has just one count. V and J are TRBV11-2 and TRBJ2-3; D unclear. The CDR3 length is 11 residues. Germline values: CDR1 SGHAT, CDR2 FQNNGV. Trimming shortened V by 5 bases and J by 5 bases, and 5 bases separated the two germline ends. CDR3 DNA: TGTGCCAGCAGCGCTCTAGATACGCAGTATTTT. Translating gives CASSALDTQYF.

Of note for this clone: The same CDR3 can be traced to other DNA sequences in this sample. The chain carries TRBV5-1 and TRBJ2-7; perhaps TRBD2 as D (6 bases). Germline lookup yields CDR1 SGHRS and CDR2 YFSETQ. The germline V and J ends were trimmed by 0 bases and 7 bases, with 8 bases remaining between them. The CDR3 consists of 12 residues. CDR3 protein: CASSLVGREQYF. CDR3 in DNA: TGCGCCAGCAGCTTGGTCGGGAGAGAGCAGTACTTC.

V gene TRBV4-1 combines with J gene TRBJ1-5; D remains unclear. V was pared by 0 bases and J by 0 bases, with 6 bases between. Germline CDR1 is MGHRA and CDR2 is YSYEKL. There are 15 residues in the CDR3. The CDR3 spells CASSQDSHSNQPQHF. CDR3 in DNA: TGCGCCAGCAGCCAAGATTCCCATAGCAATCAGCCCCAGCATTTT.

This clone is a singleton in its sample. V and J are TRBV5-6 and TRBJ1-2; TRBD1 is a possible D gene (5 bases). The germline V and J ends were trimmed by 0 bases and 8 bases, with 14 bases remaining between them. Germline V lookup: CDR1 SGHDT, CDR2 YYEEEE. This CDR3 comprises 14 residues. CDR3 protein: CASSLVEGPEGYTF. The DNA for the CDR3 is TGTGCCAGCAGCTTGGTTGAGGGGCCTGAGGGCTACACCTTC. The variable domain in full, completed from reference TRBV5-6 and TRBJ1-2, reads DAGVTQSPTHLIKTRGQQVTLRCSPKSGHDTVSWYQQALGQGPQFIFQYYEEEERQRGNFPDRFSGHQFPNYSSELNVNALLLGDSALYLCASSLVEGPEGYTFGSGTRLTVV.

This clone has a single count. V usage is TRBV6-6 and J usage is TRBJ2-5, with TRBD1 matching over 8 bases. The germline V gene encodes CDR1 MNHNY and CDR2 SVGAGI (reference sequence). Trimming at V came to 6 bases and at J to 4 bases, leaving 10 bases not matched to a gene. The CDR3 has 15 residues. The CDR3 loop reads CASSHNRGERETQYF. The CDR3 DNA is TGTGCCAGCAGCCATAACAGGGGGGAGCGAGAGACCCAGTACTTC.